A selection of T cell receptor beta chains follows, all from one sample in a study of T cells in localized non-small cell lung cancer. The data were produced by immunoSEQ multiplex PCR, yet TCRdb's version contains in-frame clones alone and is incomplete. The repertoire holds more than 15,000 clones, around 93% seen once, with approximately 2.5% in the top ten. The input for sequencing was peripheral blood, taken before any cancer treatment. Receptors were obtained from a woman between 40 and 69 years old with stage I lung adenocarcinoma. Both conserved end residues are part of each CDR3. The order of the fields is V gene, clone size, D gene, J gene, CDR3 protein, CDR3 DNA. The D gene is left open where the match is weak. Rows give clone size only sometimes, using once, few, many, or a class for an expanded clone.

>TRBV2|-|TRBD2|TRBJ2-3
CASSAFGGAGDTQYF
TGTGCCAGCAGTGCTTTCGGGGGGGCGGGAGATACGCAGTATTTT
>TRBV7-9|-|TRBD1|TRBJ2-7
CASSSRTGVSYEQYF
TGTGCCAGCAGCTCGCGGACAGGCGTGTCCTACGAGCAGTACTTC
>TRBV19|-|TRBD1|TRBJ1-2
CASSFQGTGSYGYTF
TGTGCCAGTAGTTTCCAAGGGACAGGGTCCTATGGCTACACCTTC
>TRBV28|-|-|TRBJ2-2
CASSSMGLAAGELFF
TGTGCCAGCAGCTCGATGGGCCTAGCTGCCGGGGAGCTGTTTTTT
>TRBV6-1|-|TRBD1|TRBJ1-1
CVSRDRNLNTEAFF
TGTGTCAGCAGGGACAGGAACCTGAACACTGAAGCTTTCTTT
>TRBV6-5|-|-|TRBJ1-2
CASSYSLGAHYGYTF
TGTGCCAGCAGTTACTCGTTGGGGGCCCACTATGGCTACACCTTC
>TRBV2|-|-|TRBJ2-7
CAEQSSYEQYF
TGTGCCGAACAAAGCTCCTACGAGCAGTACTTC
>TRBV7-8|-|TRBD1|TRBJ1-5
CASSLDRTGDQPQHF
TGTGCCAGCAGCTTAGATCGCACAGGGGATCAGCCCCAGCATTTT
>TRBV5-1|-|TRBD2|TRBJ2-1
CASSLTATSDHNEQFF
TGCGCCAGCAGCTTGACGGCGACTAGCGACCACAATGAGCAGTTCTTC
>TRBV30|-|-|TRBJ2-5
CAWSTARGRGFWETQYF
TGTGCCTGGAGTACTGCGAGAGGCAGGGGATTTTGGGAGACCCAGTACTTC
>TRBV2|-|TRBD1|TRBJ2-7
CASSGTGGHPYEQYF
TGTGCCAGCAGTGGGACAGGGGGCCACCCCTACGAGCAGTACTTC
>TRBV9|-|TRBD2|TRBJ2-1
CASSVGGGSLNEQFF
TGTGCCAGCAGCGTAGGGGGCGGGAGTCTGAATGAGCAGTTCTTC
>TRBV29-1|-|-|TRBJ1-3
CSVGHSSGNTIYF
TGCAGCGTTGGTCACTCCTCTGGAAACACCATATATTTT
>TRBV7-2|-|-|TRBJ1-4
CASSLQGGVDEKLFF
TGTGCCAGCAGCCTGCAGGGAGGAGTAGACGAAAAACTGTTTTTT
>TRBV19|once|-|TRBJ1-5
CASSSWTENQPQHF
TGTGCCAGTAGTTCGTGGACGGAGAATCAGCCCCAGCATTTT
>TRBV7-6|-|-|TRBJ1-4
CASAGEGEKLFF
TGTGCCTCAGCGGGGGAAGGTGAAAAACTGTTTTTT
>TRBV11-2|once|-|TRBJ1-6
CASSLQGEREDSPLHF
TGTGCCAGCAGCTTACAGGGTGAAAGAGAGGATTCACCCCTCCACTTT
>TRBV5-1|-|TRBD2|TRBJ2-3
CASGLGRSTDTQYF
TGCGCCAGCGGACTAGGGAGGAGCACAGATACGCAGTATTTT
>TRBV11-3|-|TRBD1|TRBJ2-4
CASSRGQGANIQYF
TGTGCCAGCAGCCGAGGACAGGGGGCAAACATTCAGTACTTC
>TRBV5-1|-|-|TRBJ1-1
CASSLDTEAFF
TGCGCCAGCAGCCTAGACACTGAAGCCTTCTTT
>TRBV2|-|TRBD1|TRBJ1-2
CASSADRGNGYTF
TGTGCCAGCAGTGCGGACAGGGGGAATGGCTACACCTTC
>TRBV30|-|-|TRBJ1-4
CAWSVGSVGEKLFF
TGTGCCTGGAGTGTAGGCTCCGTAGGGGAAAAACTGTTTTTT
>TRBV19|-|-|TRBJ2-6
CASSESGANVLTF
TGTGCCAGTAGTGAGTCTGGGGCCAACGTCCTGACTTTC
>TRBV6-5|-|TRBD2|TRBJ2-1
CASSYGAGRNNEQFF
TGTGCCAGCAGTTACGGAGCGGGACGAAACAATGAGCAGTTCTTC
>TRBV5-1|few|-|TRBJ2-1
CASSWRQEFSYNEQFF
TGCGCCAGCAGCTGGAGACAGGAGTTTTCCTACAATGAGCAGTTCTTC
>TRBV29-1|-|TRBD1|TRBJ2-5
CSGGQGVWSQYF
TGCAGCGGTGGACAGGGGGTCTGGTCCCAGTACTTC
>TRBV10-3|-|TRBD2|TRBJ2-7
CAISDKSSGSSYEQYF
TGTGCCATCAGTGATAAATCTAGCGGGAGCTCCTACGAGCAGTACTTC
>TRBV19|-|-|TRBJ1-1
CASSTFWGENTEAFF
TGTGCCAGTAGTACCTTTTGGGGGGAGAACACTGAAGCTTTCTTT
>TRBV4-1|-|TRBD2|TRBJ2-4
CASSRLLAGGNIQYF
TGCGCCAGCAGCCGATTACTAGCGGGAGGGAACATTCAGTACTTC
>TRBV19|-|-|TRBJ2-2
CASSIQGTNTGELFF
TGTGCCAGTAGTATCCAGGGTACTAACACCGGGGAGCTGTTTTTT
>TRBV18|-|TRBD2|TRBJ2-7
CASSPPVSGDRWDEQYF
TGTGCCAGCTCACCACCTGTCAGCGGGGACCGGTGGGACGAGCAGTACTTC
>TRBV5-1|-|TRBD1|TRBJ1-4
CASSLVGQGNNEKLFF
TGCGCCAGCAGCTTGGTGGGACAGGGGAATAATGAAAAACTGTTTTTT
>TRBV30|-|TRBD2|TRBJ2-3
CAWWRGEDTQYF
TGTGCCTGGTGGCGGGGGGAGGATACGCAGTATTTT
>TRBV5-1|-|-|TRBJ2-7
CASSAGPHEQYF
TGCGCCAGCAGCGCGGGACCCCACGAGCAGTACTTC
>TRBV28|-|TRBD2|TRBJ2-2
CASSPPASGITGELFF
TGTGCCAGCAGTCCCCCCGCTAGCGGGATCACCGGGGAGCTGTTTTTT
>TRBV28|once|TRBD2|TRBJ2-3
CASSLTSGSIGTDTQYF
TGTGCCAGCAGTCTCACTAGCGGGAGCATAGGGACAGATACGCAGTATTTT
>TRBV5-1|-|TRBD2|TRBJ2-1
CASSLRTSGVSSRNEQFF
TGCGCCAGCAGCTTGAGGACTAGCGGGGTATCGTCTCGAAATGAGCAGTTCTTC
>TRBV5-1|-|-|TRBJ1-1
CASSLWGNTEAFF
TGCGCCAGCAGCTTATGGGGTAACACTGAAGCTTTCTTT
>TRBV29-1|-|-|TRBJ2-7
CSVEFPSVSYEQYF
TGCAGCGTTGAGTTCCCTAGCGTGTCCTACGAGCAGTACTTC
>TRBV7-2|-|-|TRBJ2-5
CASSLNRGGETQYF
TGTGCCAGCAGCTTGAACAGGGGGGGAGAGACCCAGTACTTC
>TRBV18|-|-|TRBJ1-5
CASSPTDSNQPQHF
TGTGCCAGCTCACCGACGGATAGCAATCAGCCCCAGCATTTT
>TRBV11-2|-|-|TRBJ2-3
CASRRGVGTDTQYF
TGTGCCAGCAGGAGAGGGGTTGGGACAGATACGCAGTATTTT
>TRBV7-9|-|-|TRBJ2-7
CASSLGSRAAYEQYF
TGTGCCAGCAGCTTAGGGAGTCGGGCGGCTTACGAGCAGTACTTC
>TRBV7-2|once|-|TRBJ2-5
CASSLGVSRGETQYF
TGTGCCAGCAGCTTAGGGGTATCGCGCGGAGAGACCCAGTACTTC
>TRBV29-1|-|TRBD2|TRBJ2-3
CSVATSGVDTDTQYF
TGCAGCGTTGCGACTAGCGGGGTTGACACAGATACGCAGTATTTT
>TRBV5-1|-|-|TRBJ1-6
CASSLGYAFTRLNSPLHF
TGCGCCAGCAGCTTGGGATATGCATTTACACGCCTCAATTCACCCCTCCACTTT
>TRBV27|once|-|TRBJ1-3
CASSRADRASGNTIYF
TGTGCCAGCAGTCGGGCGGACAGAGCCTCTGGAAACACCATATATTTT